These 26 T cell receptor beta chains share one sample of origin, sequenced in a study of tumor-infiltrating lymphocytes in primary liver carcinoma. Blood RNA originated from unsorted whole blood, with germline DNA additionally extracted. A constant-region primer primed TCR beta cDNA synthesis from about 550 ng of total RNA. Three rounds of nested multiplex PCR with slightly modified ARM-PCR produced TCR beta libraries. TRBV1-TRBV30 forward and Cbeta reverse primers drove the first two roughly 11-cycle rounds. TCRdb re-derived calls from the multiplex PCR reads in MiXCR, one entry per CDR3 protein. The sample consists of 300,000 to 400,000 distinct CDR3 sequences, about 65% of them appearing once. The sequencing input was peripheral blood. These receptors originate from a man aged 40-49 years with primary liver carcinoma and hepatitis B virus infection.

As for this clonotype: Just one base apart from a much larger clone, this may be a read error. CDR3 bases: TGTGACAGCAGGCTAGGGACAGGGGCGTTCGGCTACACCTTC. It yields the protein CDSRLGTGAFGYTF. This chain links TRBV6-2 or TRBV6-3 with TRBJ1-2; 10 bases are a match to TRBD1. Germline CDR1 MNHEY, CDR2 SVGEGT. There are 14 residues in the CDR3.

The chain is built from TRBV10-3 and TRBJ1-3; D is possibly TRBD1 (6 bases). The CDR3 loop spans 16 amino acids. The V end was cut by 4 bases, the J end by 1 base, with 14 bases between. Germline lookup yields CDR1 ENHRY and CDR2 SYGVKD. In DNA form, the CDR3 reads TGTGCCATCAGTGCACAGGGATCGTCTTCTGGAAACACCATATATTTT. Its translation is CAISAQGSSSGNTIYF.

The V and J genes are TRBV30 and TRBJ2-5; weak D call: TRBD1 (6 bases). CDR3 length: 13 residues. Germline CDR1 is GTSNPN and CDR2 is SVGIG (reference sequence). Trimming left V 4 bases short and J 4 bases short, with 13 bases between. DNA of the CDR3: TGTGCCTGGACGAGGGGGATAAGAGAGACCCAGTACTTC. Translating gives CAWTRGIRETQYF.

Comments on this clonotype: This could be a read error, since a much larger clone is one nucleotide away. This chain uses TRBV6-6 with TRBJ1-2; no reliable D call. The CDR3 sequence is 14 residues long. Per germline, CDR1 MNHNY and CDR2 SVGAGI (reference sequence). Here the CDR3 DNA reads TGTACCAGCAGTTACGCAGAGACTAACTATGGCTACACCTTC. Protein product: CTSSYAETNYGYTF.

Notes on this clonotype: A much more abundant neighbour one base away suggests this may be a read error. V gene TRBV6-5 combines with J gene TRBJ2-1, with 11 bases matching TRBD2. This CDR3 contains 15 residues. Germline V CDR1 and CDR2: MNHEY, SVGAGI. CDR3 nucleotides: TGTGCCATCAGTGATGGTACTAGCGGGGGCCACGAGCAGTTCTTC. Translated: CAISDGTSGGHEQFF.

Turning to this clonotype: The CDR3 carries no conserved terminal phenylalanine or tryptophan, so it likely arises from a read error. V usage is TRBV4-1 and J usage is TRBJ2-6; 7 bases match TRBD1. The CDR3 is 19 amino acids. The germline V gene encodes CDR1 MGHRA and CDR2 YSYEKL. Germline trimming cut 1 base from V and 0 bases from J; bases unmatched to any gene: 9. The CDR3 region is CASSQGGTGASSGANVLTL. The CDR3 DNA is TGCGCCAGCAGCCAAGGGGGTACAGGGGCCTCCTCTGGGGCCAACGTCCTGACTCTC.

The chain is built from TRBV6-5 and TRBJ1-1, with no clear D. CDR1 and CDR2 (germline): MNHEY, SVGAGI. V lost 7 bases and J 2 bases, leaving 8 bases between the germline ends. The CDR3 spans 12 residues. CDR3 DNA sequence: TGTGCCAGCAAGGCTGTCAACACTGAAGCTTTCTTT. Translated, it gives CASKAVNTEAFF.

With regard to this clonotype: A much larger clone lies a single base off, so this may be a read error. The V call is TRBV12-3 or TRBV12-4, the J call TRBJ2-5; D remains unclear. With 5 bases removed from V and 4 bases from J, the gap between germline ends came to 11 bases. CDR3 size: 13 residues. In DNA, the CDR3 is TGTGCCAGCAGTCCCGCGTGGGGAGAGACCCAGTACTTC. It is translated as CASSPAWGETQYF.

Concerning this clonotype: A much larger clone differs from this one at a single base, so this may be a read error. V is TRBV12-3 or TRBV12-4 and J is TRBJ2-2; D may be TRBD1 or TRBD2 (5 bases each). The CDR3 consists of 14 residues. In DNA form, the CDR3 reads TGTGCCAGCAGTTTAACAGGTCCAGTCGGGGAGCTGTCTTTT. Amino acids: CASSLTGPVGELSF.

With respect to this clonotype: At one end the junction does not follow the germline gene, possibly because of a read error. This chain connects TRBV6-6 to TRBJ2-3, with 8 bases aligning to TRBD1. Germline CDR1 is MNHNY and CDR2 is SVGAGI (reference sequence). The CDR3 is 17 residues long. The CDR3 region is CASSYPTGDPRTETQYF. For the CDR3, the DNA is TGTGCCAGCAGTTACCCGACAGGGGATCCCCGCACAGAAACGCAGTATTTT.

On this clonotype itself: One end of the junction varies from germline; a read error may be responsible. V gene TRBV10-3 combines with J gene TRBJ2-5; no firm D call. This CDR3 is 13 amino acids long. Germline lookup yields CDR1 ENHRY and CDR2 SYGVKD. CDR3 region: CAISDRWRETQYF. DNA of the CDR3: TGTGCCATCAGTGACAGGTGGCGTGAGACCCAATACTTC.

As for this clonotype: One base away lies a much larger clone, so this may be a sequencing read error. The genes are TRBV4-2 and TRBJ2-1; TRBD2 aligns across 10 bases. The CDR3 consists of 19 residues. Germline CDR1 and CDR2: LGHNA and YNFKEQ. CDR3 loop: CPSSQGPGGTSEDPNEQFF. CDR3 nucleotides: TGTCCCAGCAGCCAAGGTCCGGGTGGGACTAGCGAGGACCCCAATGAGCAGTTCTTC.

This clonotype was found once. The chain is built from TRBV7-9 and TRBJ2-5; D gene uncertain. The CDR3 spans 13 residues. Trimming shortened V by 4 bases and J by 4 bases, and 10 bases separated the two germline ends. Germline-derived CDR1 and CDR2 are SEHNR and FQNEAQ (reference sequence). For the CDR3, the DNA is TGTGCCAGCAGCTCGGATCGGCCAGAGACCCAGTACTTC. Translation gives CASSSDRPETQYF.

The table lists this clonotype with many counts. The chain has TRBV12-3 or TRBV12-4 and TRBJ2-6; unclear D gene. The ends were cut back, 6 bases at V and 4 bases at J, with 13 bases in the middle. There are 15 residues in the CDR3. CDR3 sequence reads: CASRRRVAGANVLTF. CDR3 DNA: TGTGCCAGCAGAAGAAGGGTCGCCGGGGCCAACGTCCTGACTTTC.

Details on this clonotype: The CDR3 does not close with the conserved phenylalanine or tryptophan, likely indicating a read error. The genes are TRBV7-9 and TRBJ2-1; TRBD1 matches 7 bases. Trimming took 7 bases from V and 6 from J; bases not matched to a gene: 9. Germline V gene data show CDR1 as SEHNR and CDR2 as FQNEAQ (reference sequence). This CDR3 spans 14 amino acids. The DNA for the CDR3 is TGTGCCAGCAACCGCAACAGGGGCGCCAATGAGCAGTTCTCC. Translated: CASNRNRGANEQFS.

In this sample, this clonotype turned up a few times. The chain carries TRBV20-1 and TRBJ1-2; D is ambiguous. Germline V gives CDR1 DFQATT, CDR2 SNEGSKA (reference sequence). This CDR3 comprises 12 residues. Trimming removed 0 bases at V and 3 bases at J, with 5 bases between. In DNA, the CDR3 is TGCAGTGCTAGAGATCTCTACTATGGCTACACCTTC. Amino acids: CSARDLYYGYTF.

Comments on this clonotype: This may come from a read error, since a much larger clone is one base off. This chain connects TRBV29-1 to TRBJ2-7; no firm D call. Germline-derived CDR1 and CDR2 are SQVTM and ANQGSEA. CDR3 size: 12 residues. Trimming left V 4 bases short and J 2 bases short, with 9 bases between. The CDR3 here is CSVGPRTYEQYF. In nucleotides, the CDR3 is TGCAGCGTTGGTCCCAGAACCTACGAGCAGTACTTC.

The chain joins TRBV6-1 to TRBJ2-3, with D perhaps TRBD1 or TRBD2 (6 bases each). CDR3 size: 12 residues. In germline, CDR1 is MNHNS, CDR2 SASEGT. CDR3 coding DNA: TGTGCTACAGGGACGGGGGCGTATACGCAGTATTTT. Protein sequence: CATGTGAYTQYF.

Comment on this clonotype: This may come from a read error, since a much larger clone is one base off. The J gene is TRBJ2-1, the V gene TRBV12-3 or TRBV12-4; D is perhaps TRBD1 (5 bases). The CDR3 has 16 amino acids. Trimming took 7 bases from V and 0 from J, leaving 16 bases between them. The CDR3 nucleotides read TGTGCCAGCATCCCGTTGGGGCCGAGCTCCTACAATGAGCAGTTCTTC. Translated, it gives CASIPLGPSSYNEQFF.

In this sample, this clonotype turned up a few times. The V gene is TRBV14, the J gene TRBJ2-1; D call uncertain. This CDR3 has 12 amino acids. V lost 5 bases and J lost 9, with 11 bases in between. CDR1 is SGHDN and CDR2 is FVKESK in the germline V gene. The CDR3 DNA reads as TGTGCCAGCAGCTTCGGGTTATTTGAGCAGTTCTTC. Translated: CASSFGLFEQFF.

This clonotype occurred many times. In nucleotides, the CDR3 is TGTGCCAGCAGCTTGGGAACGACCTCCTACGTTTGGTACTTC. Its protein is CASSLGTTSYVWYF. The chain uses TRBV5-6 and TRBJ2-7; D gene uncertain. CDR1 SGHDT and CDR2 YYEEEE come from the germline V gene. The CDR3 spans 14 residues. V lost 0 bases and J 12 bases, leaving 19 bases between the germline ends.

The chain is built from TRBV6-1 and TRBJ2-1, with 12 nucleotides matching TRBD2. The CDR3 length is 16 residues. V gave up 0 bases and J gave up 7 bases; unmatched junction bases: 4. The germline CDR1 and CDR2 sequences are MNHNS and SASEGT. This chain's CDR3 is CASSEARTSGKNEQFF. The CDR3 DNA follows: TGTGCCAGCAGTGAAGCGAGGACTAGCGGGAAGAATGAGCAGTTCTTC.

About this clonotype itself: One junction end disagrees with the germline gene, perhaps due to a read error. V usage is TRBV6-2 or TRBV6-3 and J usage is TRBJ1-5, with D tentatively TRBD1 (6 bases). CDR3 length: 13 amino acids. The germline V gene has CDR1 MNHEY and CDR2 SVGEGT. The CDR3 DNA reads as TGTGCCAGCAGTTACTCGGGGGCCCCCGGTGTTGTTTTT. Its translation is CASSYSGAPGVVF.

As for this clonotype: At one of its ends the junction is not consistent with the germline gene, which may arise from a read error. The V and J genes are TRBV5-6 and TRBJ2-7; D unresolved. Germline V gene sequence: CDR1 SGHDT, CDR2 YYEEEE. The CDR3 runs to 15 residues. This CDR3 is CASSLDWVSAYEQYF. In DNA form, the CDR3 reads TGTGCCAGCAGCTTGGACTGGGTTTCGGCCTACGAGCAATACTTC. The full variable domain, in which reference TRBV5-6 and TRBJ2-7 provide the parts outside the CDR3, is DAGVTQSPTHLIKTRGQQVTLRCSPKSGHDTVSWYQQALGQGPQFIFQYYEEEERQRGNFPDRFSGHQFPNYSSELNVNALLLGDSALYLCASSLDWVSAYEQYFGPGTRLTVT.

The rearrangement joins TRBV20-1 to TRBJ2-3, with D possibly being TRBD1 (6 bases). From germline, CDR1 is DFQATT and CDR2 SNEGSKA (reference sequence). V lost 6 bases and J lost 2, with 15 bases in between. CDR3 length: 14 residues. The CDR3 region is CSASRTDNTDTQYF. The CDR3 nucleotides read TGCAGTGCCAGCCGGACAGACAACACAGATACGCAGTATTTT.

The chain links TRBV30 to TRBJ2-1; 7 nucleotides line up with TRBD2. The CDR3 has 13 residues. With 5 bases clipped from V and 5 bases from J, the junction kept 6 bases outside the gene matches. Germline-derived CDR1 and CDR2 are GTSNPN and SVGIG (reference sequence). CDR3 sequence (DNA): TGTGCCTGGGCTCCCAGCGGGAACAATGAGCAGTTCTTC. Translated, it gives CAWAPSGNNEQFF.